The T cell receptor (beta chain) under discussion was sequenced for a study of tumor-infiltrating T cells and Merkel cell polyomavirus (dated 2017 in TCRdb). Some background on the complete study: CD8+ T cells specific for the Merkel cell polyomavirus KLL epitope were examined in Merkel cell carcinoma patients. In the whole study, one tumor sample was a frozen nodal tumor digest, and another tumor sample was a flash-frozen core biopsy of a metastasis. TRB sequencing was performed on KLL-tetramer-sorted cells from blood or tumor-infiltrating lymphocytes in about 15 samples, as well as on roughly twelve matched whole-tumor samples. Patients received varied, non-standardized therapies including chemotherapy, radiation and immunotherapies. Patients came in at different disease stages and had a median follow-up of approximately 2.7 years, ranging from roughly 1.1 to 6.0 years. Most of the whole-tumor samples were approximately 23-micron curls sectioned from formalin-fixed, paraffin-embedded tissue blocks. Summary of the overall study and its limitations: A higher intratumoral fraction of KLL-specific T cells (about 1.7-18% versus 0-0.14%) was associated with significantly improved MCC-specific survival. Because only a single viral epitope was studied, T cells directed against other Merkel cell polyomavirus epitopes were not captured. KLL-specific TRB repertoires proved diverse and largely private: among 300 to 400 unique sequences, only one clonotype was public, and a couple of patients shared that clonotype. One limitation of the study is the small sample size (n of about 12 patients). A significant MCC-specific survival advantage (P = 0.0051) was associated with tumors having more unique KLL-specific clonotypes (roughly 5-120 vs 0-3).

Robust positive staining for Merkel cell polyomavirus Large T antigen was observed by immunohistochemistry in the tumors of all patients. The study included approximately 13 Merkel cell carcinoma patients whose blood and/or cultured TIL contained robust KLL-tetramer+ populations exceeding 0.04% of CD8+ T cells. Every patient was Caucasian, and patient ages ranged from roughly 50 to 77 years, with a median of around 60 years. Lymph node tumors were analyzed for patients with unknown primaries who presented with nodal disease, or when insufficient primary tissue was available. Including the terminal cysteine and phenylalanine, the CDR3 comprises 14 residues. The DNA shown is the 42-base CDR3, in frame from base 1. CDR1 and CDR2 are read off the germline V gene as LGHNA and YNFKEQ. Trimming takes 4 bases off V and 4 bases off J; junction bases not matched to a gene: 7. Libraries were prepared through the immunoSEQ multiplex PCR assay. Adaptive Biotechnologies (Seattle, WA) carried out the genomic DNA extraction, TRB sequencing and normalization. Per the original workflow: Clonality was computed as one minus Shannon entropy of productive TRB sequences normalized by log2 of unique productive sequences. To identify KLL-specific clonotypes in tumors, TCRbeta CDR3 amino acid sequences were matched against the sequences from the tetramer-sorted sample of each patient. The source is immuneACCESS, and TCRdb retained only in-frame sequences with V and J called. Part of the clones is not carried over; for the studies checked, unresolved V genes explain less than half of this, and the remainder is unexplained. That table is the source of V, J and clone size, and D and trimming were worked out from the DNA. The sample yields about 25,000 clones; 87% were counted once. The ten biggest clones cover around 2.7% of the sample.

In regard to this clone: Its antigen is not yet known. No qualities accompany the bases; no much larger clone lies one base away.

The TCR comes from a man aged 45-60 years with Merkel cell carcinoma. The sequenced material came from lymph node tissue. The chain links TRBV4-2 with TRBJ2-7; TRBD1 agrees with 7 junctional bases. The DNA sequence follows: TGTGCCAGCAGCCCTCGGGACAGAGATTACGAGCAGTACTTC. The translation is CASSPRDRDYEQYF.